The text below deals with one T cell receptor beta chain. The sample originates from a study of blood T cell repertoires in COVID-19. At the level of the study: Both acute and convalescent COVID-19 samples were obtained from the United States, Italy and Spain. PBMCs, B-cell-depleted T cells, or T cells were the source of the cDNA or gDNA that made up the material.

The CDR3 has 16 amino acids. Germline V CDR1 and CDR2: MNHEY, SMNVEV (reference sequence). The germline V and J ends were trimmed by 1 base and 7 bases, with 19 bases remaining between them. Original processing notes: Reference gene primer amplification gave estimated nucleated cell counts. Here immunoSEQ multiplex PCR was the method, and the copy in TCRdb shows in-frame clones only, minus some. That table is the source of V, J and clone size, and D and trimming were worked out from the DNA. The sample has under 200,000 clones; around 81% are singletons. Seattle's enrolled individuals joined amid active infection and were then monitored longitudinally.

Sequencing input: peripheral blood. This TCR derives from a man in his sixties with COVID-19, enrolled during active disease. The chain is built from TRBV27 and TRBJ1-2; D may be TRBD1 (5 bases). The CDR3: CASSLWFTGSLSGYTF. CDR3 nucleotides: TGTGCCAGCAGTTTATGGTTCACAGGATCCCTCAGTGGCTACACCTTC.